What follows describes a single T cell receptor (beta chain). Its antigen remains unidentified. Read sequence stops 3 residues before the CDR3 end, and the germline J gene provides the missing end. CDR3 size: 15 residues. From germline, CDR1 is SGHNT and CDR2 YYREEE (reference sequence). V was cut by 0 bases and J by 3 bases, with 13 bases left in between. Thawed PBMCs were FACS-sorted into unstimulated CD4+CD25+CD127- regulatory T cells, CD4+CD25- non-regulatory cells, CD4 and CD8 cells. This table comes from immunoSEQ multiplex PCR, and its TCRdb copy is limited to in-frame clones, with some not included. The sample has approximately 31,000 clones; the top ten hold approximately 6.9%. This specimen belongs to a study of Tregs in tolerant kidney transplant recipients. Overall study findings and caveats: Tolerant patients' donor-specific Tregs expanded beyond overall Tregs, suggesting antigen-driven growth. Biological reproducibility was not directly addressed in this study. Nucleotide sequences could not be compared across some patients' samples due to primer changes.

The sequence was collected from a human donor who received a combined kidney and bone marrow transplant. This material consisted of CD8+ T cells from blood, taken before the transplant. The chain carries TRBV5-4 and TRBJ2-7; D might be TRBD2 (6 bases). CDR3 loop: CASSLAVGLHYEQYF. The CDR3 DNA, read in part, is TGTGCCAGCAGCTTGGCCGTGGGACTCCACTACGAG. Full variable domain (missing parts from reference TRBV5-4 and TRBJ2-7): ETGVTQSPTHLIKTRGQQVTLRCSSQSGHNTVSWYQQALGQGPQFIFQYYREEENGRGNFPPRFSGLQFPNYSSELNVNALELDDSALYLCASSLAVGLHYEQYFGPGTRLTVT.